The 5 T cell receptor beta chains in this list originate from one sample, sequenced in a study of blood T cell repertoires in COVID-19. The protocol was immunoSEQ multiplex PCR, while the TCRdb copy is restricted to in-frame clones and leaves out a portion. The sample includes more than 85,000 clones, 72% of them seen just once. The sequenced sample consisted of peripheral blood. The receptors here all came from a woman aged 60 to 75 with acute or convalescent COVID-19.

This clone was observed a handful of times. The genes are TRBV7-3 and TRBJ1-5; 7 bases line up with TRBD1. V lost 5 bases to trimming and J lost 5 bases; unmatched junction nucleotides: 3. Germline V gene lookup returns CDR1 SGHTA and CDR2 FQGTGA. The length of the CDR3 is 13 residues. CDR3 in DNA: TGTGCCAGCAGCAGGGGGCGCGATCAGCCCCAGCATTTT. Translated, it gives CASSRGRDQPQHF. Based on the CDR3 plus reference TRBV7-3 and TRBJ1-5, the full variable domain is GAGVSQTPSNKVTEKGKYVELRCDPISGHTALYWYRQSLGQGPEFLIYFQGTGAADDSGLPNDRFFAVRPEGSVSTLKIQRTERGDSAVYLCASSRGRDQPQHFGDGTRLSIL.

The chain recombines TRBV2 with TRBJ1-2, with 7 nucleotides matching TRBD1. With V trimmed by 10 bases and J by 4 bases, 6 bases remained unmatched. The CDR3 runs 12 residues. Germline-derived CDR1 and CDR2 are SNHLY and FYNNEI. This CDR3 is CAISDRSYGYTF. CDR3 nucleotide sequence: TGTGCCATCTCGGACAGGAGCTATGGCTACACCTTC.

This chain connects TRBV19 to TRBJ1-2, with TRBD1 identical over 7 bases. The CDR3 length is 15 residues. Germline CDR1 reads LNHDA; CDR2 reads SQIVND (reference sequence). Losses at the gene ends were 4 bases for V and 4 bases for J; bases not matched to a gene: 9. The CDR3 here is CASSNPTGISYGYTF. CDR3 coding DNA: TGTGCCAGTAGTAACCCGACAGGGATCAGCTATGGCTACACCTTC.

The chain employs TRBV24-1 and TRBJ2-3, with 9 positions matching TRBD1. Trimming at V came to 3 bases and at J to 6 bases, leaving 6 bases not matched to a gene. The CDR3 extends over 15 amino acids. The germline gives CDR1 KGHDR, CDR2 SFDVKD. CDR3 DNA sequence: TGTGCCACCAGTGATCGGGGACAGGGTGAGGATACGCAGTATTTT. It codes for CATSDRGQGEDTQYF.

The chain couples TRBV5-8 to TRBJ1-4, with TRBD1 matching over 9 bases. Trimming at V came to 5 bases and at J to 8 bases, leaving 7 bases not matched to a gene. Germline CDR1 is SGHTS and CDR2 is YDEGEE. The CDR3 loop spans 14 amino acids. This CDR3 is CASRPWTGEEKLFF. The CDR3 bases are TGTGCCAGCAGACCTTGGACAGGGGAAGAAAAACTGTTTTTT.